This T cell receptor beta chain stems from a study of control samples from healthy donors and cancer patients. Sequencing used immunoSEQ multiplex PCR; TCRdb keeps in-frame clones, though not all of them. The table lists about 140,000 clones, roughly 88% of them singletons. In this sample, this clone turned up a few times. In germline, CDR1 is SGHDT, CDR2 YYEEEE. V lost 4 bases and J 4 bases, leaving 15 bases between the germline ends. CDR3 length: 15 amino acids. This chain connects TRBV5-6 to TRBJ1-5; weak D call: TRBD1 (5 bases). The receptor was isolated from a man aged 18 to 30 in good health. The material sequenced was blood. CDR3 sequence: CASSKRGRINQPQHF. CDR3 nucleotides: TGTGCCAGCAGCAAGAGGGGCCGGATTAATCAGCCCCAGCATTTT.